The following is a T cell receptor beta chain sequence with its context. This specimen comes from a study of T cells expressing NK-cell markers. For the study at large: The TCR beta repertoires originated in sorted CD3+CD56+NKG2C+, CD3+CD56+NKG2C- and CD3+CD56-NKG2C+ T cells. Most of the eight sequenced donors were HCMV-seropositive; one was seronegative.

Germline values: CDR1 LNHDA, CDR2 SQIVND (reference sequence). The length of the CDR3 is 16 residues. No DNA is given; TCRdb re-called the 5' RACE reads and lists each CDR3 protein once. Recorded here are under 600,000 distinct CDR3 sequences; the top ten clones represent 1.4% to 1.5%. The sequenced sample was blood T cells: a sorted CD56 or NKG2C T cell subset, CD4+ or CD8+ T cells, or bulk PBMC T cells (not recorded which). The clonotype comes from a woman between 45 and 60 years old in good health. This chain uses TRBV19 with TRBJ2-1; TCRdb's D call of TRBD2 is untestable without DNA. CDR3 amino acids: CASSIESGRLYNEQFF.